This TCR beta chain was captured in a study of cytomegalovirus exposure and HLA in healthy donors (dated by TCRdb to the late 2010s). General notes on the study: The 650 to 750 repertoires of the first cohort and the approximately 130 validation repertoires were produced on the same platform, according to a later analysis. A separate validation cohort of roughly 110 different subjects was used in addition to the approximately 640-subject first cohort. The study aimed to test whether cataloging public T cell receptors could reveal signatures of past pathogen exposure. High-throughput TCR immunosequencing, statistical association of individual TCRs with disease status, and machine learning were combined to predict cytomegalovirus infection status.

About this clone: The antigen it binds to is not known. Base qualities are not recorded, but no much larger clone differs from it by a single base.

The donors belonged to the validation cohort of roughly 120 subjects, which was separate from the 666-subject first cohort. The investigation overall reported the following: The classifier was reported to diagnose cytomegalovirus status with high specificity and sensitivity in both the original cohort and the validation cohort. The authors suggested that the approach could potentially be generalized to other disease states and immunological phenotypes. Most TCR sequences were seen in very few donors, while some public TCRs were found in many individuals. The validation cohort had no HLA typing available for a later analysis, so co-occurrence within that cohort was assessed over all 130 or so repertoires. In vitro tests confirmed that a few of the cytomegalovirus-associated TCR beta chains recognize cytomegalovirus antigens. A total of 164 TCR beta chains were listed by the study as associated with cytomegalovirus. In a later analysis, TCRs clustered in the first cohort were found to also tend to co-occur in the 130 or so validation repertoires, with about 94% of cluster scores above 0.

Library creation used the immunoSEQ multiplex PCR assay. In the paper's pipeline: A statistical classification framework was built to diagnose cytomegalovirus status from the catalog of TCR beta chain sequences. The table comes from immuneACCESS by way of TCRdb, which keeps in-frame sequences with V and J called. Part of the clones is missing from these tables; in studies checked, under half for an unresolved V gene and the rest for unknown reasons. V and J calls and clone size are given by that table; D and trimming were obtained from the DNA. The sample data list over 120,000 clones, and approximately 90% of these were observed just once. The ten biggest clones cover under 8% of the sample. Sequenced sample: PBMCs. The receptor comes from a woman aged 25-40 years in good health and CMV-seropositive.

The nucleotide sequence reads as follows: TGCGCCAGCAGTCCCGGGCCACAGGGCGAGCAGTACTTC. It translates as CASSPGPQGEQYF. Recombination joined TRBV5-1 with TRBJ2-7; TRBD1 is possibly the D segment (6 matching bases). The CDR3 contains 13 residues, cysteine and phenylalanine counted. Of all the DNA, just the CDR3 is kept, 39 bases in frame from base 1. According to the germline V gene, CDR1 reads SGHRS and CDR2 reads YFSETQ. Deletion took 5 bases off V and 6 bases off J, with a span of 15 bases between the germline ends.